This record looks at one T cell receptor beta chain sequence and its context. Generated by immunoSEQ multiplex PCR, the TCRdb table keeps only in-frame clones and is missing some. The table lists roughly 180,000 clones, 90% of them singletons. V lost 1 base to trimming and J lost 3 bases, with 16 bases between them. The CDR3 spans 16 residues. CDR1 and CDR2 (germline): SGHTA, FQGTGA. This specimen comes from a study of T cell responses to AZD1222 COVID-19 vaccine. This TCR derives from an adult in good health. The input for sequencing was peripheral blood, taken on day 0 of AZD1222 vaccination. The chain has TRBV7-3 and TRBJ2-7; weak D call: TRBD2 (6 bases). CDR3 region: CASSLKASWRDYEQYF. The CDR3, as DNA: TGTGCCAGCAGCTTAAAGGCCAGCTGGCGGGACTACGAGCAGTACTTC.